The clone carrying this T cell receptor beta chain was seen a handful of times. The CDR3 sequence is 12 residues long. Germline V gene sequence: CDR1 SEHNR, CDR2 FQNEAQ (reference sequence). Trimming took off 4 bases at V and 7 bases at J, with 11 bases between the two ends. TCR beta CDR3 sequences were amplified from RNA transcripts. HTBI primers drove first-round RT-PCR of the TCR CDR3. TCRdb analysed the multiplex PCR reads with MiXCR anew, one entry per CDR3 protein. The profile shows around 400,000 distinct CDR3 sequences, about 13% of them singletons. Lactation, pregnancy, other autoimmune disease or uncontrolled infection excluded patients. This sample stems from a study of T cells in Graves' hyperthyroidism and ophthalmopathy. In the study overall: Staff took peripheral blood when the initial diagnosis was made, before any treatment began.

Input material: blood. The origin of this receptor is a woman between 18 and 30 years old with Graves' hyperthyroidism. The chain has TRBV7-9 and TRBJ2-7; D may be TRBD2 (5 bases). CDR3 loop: CASSSLSGEQYF. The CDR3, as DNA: TGTGCCAGCAGCTCCCTTTCGGGGGAGCAGTACTTC.